The present T cell receptor (beta chain) was sequenced within a study of esophageal squamous cell carcinoma under preoperative chemotherapy. Time point meaning: after preoperative PTX-NDP chemotherapy. Paclitaxel-nedaplatin chemotherapy was given to patients ahead of their surgery. In TCRdb, the PCR reads were re-called with MiXCR into one record per CDR3 protein. Of about 18,000 distinct CDR3 sequences in the sample, around 45% are singletons; the top ten hold roughly 30%. Points from the study as a whole: Peripheral T cells showed a significant TCR diversity increase after chemotherapy, unlike tumor-infiltrating lymphocytes. After treatment, tumor-infiltrating lymphocytes apparently came partly from blood T cells.

The sample holds many counts of this clonotype. Its antigen is not identified. The germline V and J ends were trimmed by 0 bases and 9 bases, with 8 bases remaining between them. The CDR3 sequence is 12 residues long. Germline loops: CDR1 SGHTA, CDR2 FQGNSA. This clonotype was obtained from a human donor with esophageal squamous cell carcinoma. The donor label of this sample is uncertain. This chain links TRBV7-2 with TRBJ2-5; D remains unclear. This sample was gathered from a patient given preoperative chemotherapy. CDR3 DNA: TGTGCCAGCAGCTTAGCCAAGACGGCCCAGTACTTC. This codes for CASSLAKTAQYF. The full variable domain, its missing parts supplied by reference TRBV7-2 and TRBJ2-5, is GAGVSQSPSNKVTEKGKDVELRCDPISGHTALYWYRQSLGQGLEFLIYFQGNSAPDKSGLPSDRFSAERTGGSVSTLTIQRTQQEDSAVYLCASSLAKTAQYFGPGTRLLVL.